These 5 T cell receptor beta chains were all obtained from the same sample, sequenced in a study of blood T cell repertoires in COVID-19 (dated by TCRdb to the early 2020s). Receptor libraries were prepared by the immunoSEQ multiplex PCR assay. TCRdb took over this immuneACCESS table, retaining in-frame rearrangements with V and J assigned. Such tables are incomplete; in checked studies, under half of the missing clones stem from an unresolved V gene, and the remainder is unexplained. This sample lists fewer than 350,000 clones; about nine tenths were detected once. The ten biggest clones cover over 9.5% of the sample. Input material: peripheral blood. The receptors were gathered from a woman aged 25 to 45 with COVID-19, enrolled during active disease.

The chain uses TRBV6-2 or TRBV6-3 and TRBJ2-7, with TRBD2 identical over 7 bases. Unmatched junction bases numbered 14, after V lost 6 bases and J lost 3 bases. The V gene's germline CDR1 is MNHEY and CDR2 SVGEGT. The CDR3 sequence is 16 residues long. CDR3 sequence (DNA): TGTGCCAGCAGCCCCCCGGCGGGGGACCCATACTACGAGCAGTACTTC. Amino acid sequence: CASSPPAGDPYYEQYF.

CDR3 region: CAISGVAMYGYTF. The CDR3 nucleotides read TGTGCCATCAGTGGAGTCGCTATGTATGGCTACACCTTC. The genes are TRBV10-3 and TRBJ1-2; no definite D call. The CDR3 consists of 13 residues. The V and J ends lost 4 bases and 5 bases respectively, with 11 bases between them. Per the germline V gene, CDR1 is ENHRY and CDR2 is SYGVKD.

This clone came up once. The rearrangement joins TRBV9 to TRBJ2-3, with 12 bases that match TRBD2. The CDR3 runs to 16 residues. CDR1 is SGDLS and CDR2 is YYNGEE in the germline V gene. Trimming removed 4 bases from V and 2 bases from J; junction bases left unmatched: 5. The CDR3 nucleotides read TGTGCCAGCAGCCCTACTAGCGGGAGGTACACAGATACGCAGTATTTT. Its translation: CASSPTSGRYTDTQYF.

Worth noting for this clone: An end of the junction does not agree with germline; a read error may underlie this. CDR3 amino acids: CACSPPSGSYEQFF. Written as DNA, the CDR3 is TGTGCCTGCAGCCCTCCTTCCGGGAGCTACGAGCAGTTCTTC. The chain joins TRBV7-9 to TRBJ2-7; D perhaps matches TRBD2 (6 bases). Matching the DNA end better, TRBJ2-1 makes the J call doubtful. The CDR3 consists of 14 residues. Germline assignment: CDR1 SEHNR and CDR2 FQNEAQ (reference sequence).

The gene calls are TRBV30 and TRBJ2-1; TRBD1 matches 9 bases. Germline-derived CDR1 and CDR2 are GTSNPN and SVGIG (reference sequence). CDR3 length equals 13 residues. V lost 3 bases to trimming and J lost 8 bases; unmatched junction nucleotides: 5. CDR3 protein: CAWSRTGEHEQFF. The CDR3 DNA reads TGTGCCTGGAGCCGGACAGGGGAGCATGAGCAGTTCTTC.